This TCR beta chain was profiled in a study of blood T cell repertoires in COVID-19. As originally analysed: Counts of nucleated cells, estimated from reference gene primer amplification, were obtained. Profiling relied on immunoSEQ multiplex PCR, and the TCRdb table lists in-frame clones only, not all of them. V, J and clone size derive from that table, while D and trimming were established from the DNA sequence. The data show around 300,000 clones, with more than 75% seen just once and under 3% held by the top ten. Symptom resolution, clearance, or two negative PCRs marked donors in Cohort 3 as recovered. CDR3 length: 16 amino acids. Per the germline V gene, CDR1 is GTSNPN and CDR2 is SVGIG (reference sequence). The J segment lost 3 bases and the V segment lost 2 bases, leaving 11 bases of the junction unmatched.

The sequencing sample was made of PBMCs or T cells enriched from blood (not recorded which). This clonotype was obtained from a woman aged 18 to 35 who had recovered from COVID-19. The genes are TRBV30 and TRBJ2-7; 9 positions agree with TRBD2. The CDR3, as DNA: TGTGCCTGGAGTACGTCTAGCGGGACCCAATTCTACGAGCAGTACTTC. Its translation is CAWSTSSGTQFYEQYF. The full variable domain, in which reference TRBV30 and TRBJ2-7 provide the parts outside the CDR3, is SQTIHQWPATLVQPVGSPLSLECTVEGTSNPNLYWYRQAAGRGLQLLFYSVGIGQISSEVPQNLSASRPQDRQFILSSKKLLLSDSGFYLCAWSTSSGTQFYEQYFGPGTRLTVT.